This TCR beta chain was obtained from a study of T cells after posttransplantation cyclophosphamide. Using immunoSEQ multiplex PCR, the repertoire was profiled, and TCRdb retains in-frame clones only, with some absent. There are about 36,000 clones in the sample, none observed a single time. In regard to this clone: Its target is unknown.

Findings of the study overall: Blood and skin or GI T cell repertoires showed limited TRB overlap. Donor-recipient repertoire similarity was low at 1-2 months, rising over year one. After PTCy, TRB diversity resembled that of CNI/methotrexate controls.

CDR3 length: 16 residues. Germline V lookup: CDR1 LGHNA, CDR2 YNFKEQ. Trimming stripped 0 bases from V and 2 bases from J, with 10 bases between. The clonotype was recovered from a girl aged 10 to 17 in good health, CMV-negative, and a related stem cell transplant donor. Sequencing used PBMCs. The gene calls are TRBV4-2 and TRBJ2-2; D is possibly TRBD1 (5 bases). As DNA, the CDR3 is TGTGCCAGCAGCCAAGATCGAACAGGAAACACCGGGGAGCTGTTTTTT. Amino acids: CASSQDRTGNTGELFF.